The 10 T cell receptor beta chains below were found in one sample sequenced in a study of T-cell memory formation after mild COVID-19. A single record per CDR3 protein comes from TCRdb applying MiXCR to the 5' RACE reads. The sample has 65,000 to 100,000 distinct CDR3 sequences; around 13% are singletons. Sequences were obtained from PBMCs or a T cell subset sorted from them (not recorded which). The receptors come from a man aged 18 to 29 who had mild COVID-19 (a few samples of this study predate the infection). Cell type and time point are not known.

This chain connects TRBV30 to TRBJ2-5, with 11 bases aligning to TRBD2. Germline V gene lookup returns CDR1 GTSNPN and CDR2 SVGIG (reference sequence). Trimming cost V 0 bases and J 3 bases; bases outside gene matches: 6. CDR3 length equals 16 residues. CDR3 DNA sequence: TGTGCCTGGAGTGTACCTAGCGGGGGGCCAGAAGAGACCCAGTACTTC. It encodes CAWSVPSGGPEETQYF. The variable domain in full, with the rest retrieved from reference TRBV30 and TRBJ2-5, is SQTIHQWPATLVQPVGSPLSLECTVEGTSNPNLYWYRQAAGRGLQLLFYSVGIGQISSEVPQNLSASRPQDRQFILSSKKLLLSDSGFYLCAWSVPSGGPEETQYFGPGTRLLVL.

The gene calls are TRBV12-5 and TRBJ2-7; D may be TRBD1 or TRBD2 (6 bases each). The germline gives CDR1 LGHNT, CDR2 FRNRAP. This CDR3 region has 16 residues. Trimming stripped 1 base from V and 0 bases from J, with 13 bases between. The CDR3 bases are TGTGCTAGTGGTTTGGGGGGGGACACAATCTCCTACGAGCAGTACTTC. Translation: CASGLGGDTISYEQYF.

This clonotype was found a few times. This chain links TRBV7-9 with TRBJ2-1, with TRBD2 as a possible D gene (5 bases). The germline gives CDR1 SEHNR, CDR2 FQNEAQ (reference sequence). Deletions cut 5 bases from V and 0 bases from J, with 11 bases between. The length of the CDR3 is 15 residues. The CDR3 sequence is CASSPLAGSYNEQFF. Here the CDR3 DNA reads TGTGCCAGCAGCCCCCTGGCGGGCTCCTACAATGAGCAGTTCTTC. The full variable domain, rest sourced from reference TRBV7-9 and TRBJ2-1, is DTGVSQNPRHKITKRGQNVTFRCDPISEHNRLYWYRQTLGQGPEFLTYFQNEAQLEKSRLLSDRFSAERPKGSFSTLEIQRTEQGDSAMYLCASSPLAGSYNEQFFGPGTRLTVL.

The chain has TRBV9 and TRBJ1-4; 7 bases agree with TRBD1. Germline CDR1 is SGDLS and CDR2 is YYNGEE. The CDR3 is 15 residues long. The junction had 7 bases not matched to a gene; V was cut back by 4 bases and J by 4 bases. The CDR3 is CASSSHGTVNEKLFF. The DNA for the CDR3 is TGTGCCAGCAGCTCTCACGGGACAGTTAATGAAAAACTGTTTTTT.

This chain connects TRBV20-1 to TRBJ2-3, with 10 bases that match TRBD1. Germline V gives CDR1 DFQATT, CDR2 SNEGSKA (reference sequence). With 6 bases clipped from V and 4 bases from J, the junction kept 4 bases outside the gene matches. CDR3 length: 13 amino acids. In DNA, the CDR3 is TGCAGTGCAGAGGGACAGGGGCCAGATACGCAGTATTTT. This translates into CSAEGQGPDTQYF.

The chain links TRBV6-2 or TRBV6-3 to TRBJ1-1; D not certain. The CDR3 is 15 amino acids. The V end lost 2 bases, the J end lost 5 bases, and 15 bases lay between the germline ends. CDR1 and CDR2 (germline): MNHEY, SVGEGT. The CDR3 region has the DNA TGTGCCAGCAGTTACCCAGGAGTAATGGGGACTGAAGCTTTCTTT. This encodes CASSYPGVMGTEAFF.

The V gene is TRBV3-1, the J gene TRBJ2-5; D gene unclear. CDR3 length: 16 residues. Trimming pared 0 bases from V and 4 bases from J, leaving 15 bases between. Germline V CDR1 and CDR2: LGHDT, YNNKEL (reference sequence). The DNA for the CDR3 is TGTGCCAGCAGCCAAGATAGGGTAAACCCTCTAGAGACCCAGTACTTC. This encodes CASSQDRVNPLETQYF.

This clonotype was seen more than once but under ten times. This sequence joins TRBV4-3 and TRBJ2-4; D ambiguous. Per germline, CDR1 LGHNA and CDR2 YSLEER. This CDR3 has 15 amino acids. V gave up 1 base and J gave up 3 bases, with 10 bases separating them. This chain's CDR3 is CASSQVAWGKNIQYF. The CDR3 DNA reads TGCGCCAGCAGCCAAGTGGCCTGGGGCAAAAACATTCAGTACTTC.

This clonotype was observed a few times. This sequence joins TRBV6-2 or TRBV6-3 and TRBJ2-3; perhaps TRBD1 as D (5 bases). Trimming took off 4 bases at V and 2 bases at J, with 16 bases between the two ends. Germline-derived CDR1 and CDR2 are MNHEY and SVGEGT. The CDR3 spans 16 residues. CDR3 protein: CASSLQKQVLTDTQYF. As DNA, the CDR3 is TGTGCCAGCAGTTTGCAGAAACAGGTGCTCACAGATACGCAGTATTTT.

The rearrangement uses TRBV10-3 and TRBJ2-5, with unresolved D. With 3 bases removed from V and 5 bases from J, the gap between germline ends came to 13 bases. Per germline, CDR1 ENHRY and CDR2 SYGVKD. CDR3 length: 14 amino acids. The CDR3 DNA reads TGTGCCATCAGTGAAGCAGGAGAAATCGAGACCCAGTACTTC. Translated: CAISEAGEIETQYF.